One sample yielded the 4 T cell receptor beta chains listed below, sequenced in a study of blood T cell repertoires in COVID-19. Libraries were prepared by immunoSEQ multiplex PCR; TCRdb keeps only in-frame clonotypes and omits some of them. The repertoire includes some 73,000 clones, approximately 77% of them detected once, and 2% to 2.5% sits in the top ten. Sequencing used peripheral blood. The origin of the receptors is a man aged 70 or older with COVID-19, enrolled during active disease.

This chain uses TRBV4-2 with TRBJ1-5; 9 bases match TRBD1. The CDR3 consists of 16 residues. The V gene's germline CDR1 is LGHNA and CDR2 YNFKEQ. The J segment lost 4 bases and the V segment lost 0 bases, leaving 4 bases of the junction unmatched. The CDR3 spells CASSQERTGVNQPQHF. CDR3 bases: TGTGCCAGCAGCCAAGAAAGGACAGGGGTGAATCAGCCCCAGCATTTT.

This clone was found once. This sequence joins TRBV6-2 or TRBV6-3 and TRBJ1-2, with 8 bases lining up with TRBD1. V shed 6 bases, J shed 7 bases, and the junction held 7 bases outside the gene matches. Germline V gives CDR1 MNHEY, CDR2 SVGEGT. The CDR3 consists of 13 residues. The CDR3 DNA follows: TGTGCCAGCAGCGACAGGGGAATAGGTGGCTACACCTTC. It codes for CASSDRGIGGYTF.

The J gene is TRBJ1-4, the V gene TRBV11-2, with 11 bases matching TRBD1. The CDR3 runs to 16 residues. CDR1 SGHAT and CDR2 FQNNGV come from the germline V gene. V shed 3 bases, J shed 8 bases, and the junction held 8 bases outside the gene matches. The DNA for the CDR3 is TGTGCCAGCAGCTTCGACCTAGGGACAGGGGGGGAAAAACTGTTTTTT. It is translated as CASSFDLGTGGEKLFF.

The chain uses TRBV28 and TRBJ1-2; 8 bases agree with TRBD1. Germline loops: CDR1 MDHEN, CDR2 SYDVKM. With 6 bases clipped from V and 4 bases from J, the junction kept 13 bases outside the gene matches. CDR3 length: 16 residues. CDR3 sequence: CASSPDGTGSTYGYTF. CDR3 DNA sequence: TGTGCCAGCAGCCCCGACGGGACAGGTAGCACCTATGGCTACACCTTC.